This T cell receptor (beta chain) derives from a study of cytomegalovirus exposure and HLA in healthy donors. J lost 6 bases, V lost 6 bases, and 8 bases had no gene match. The CDR3 runs 15 residues. Germline assignment: CDR1 MNHEY and CDR2 SVGAGI. General observations from the study: The classifier reportedly diagnosed cytomegalovirus status with high specificity and sensitivity.

As to this clone: The antigen remains unidentified.

Generated by immunoSEQ multiplex PCR, the TCRdb table keeps only in-frame clones and is missing some. The sample shows about 180,000 clones, around 86% of them seen only once. V is TRBV6-5 and J is TRBJ1-4; TRBD1 matches 9 bases. The sample taken for sequencing was PBMCs. This clonotype was obtained from a man younger than 35 in good health and CMV-seropositive. CDR3 nucleotide sequence: TGTGCCAGCAGCCGCGGGACAGGGCGGCATGAAAAACTGTTTTTT. This gives the protein CASSRGTGRHEKLFF.